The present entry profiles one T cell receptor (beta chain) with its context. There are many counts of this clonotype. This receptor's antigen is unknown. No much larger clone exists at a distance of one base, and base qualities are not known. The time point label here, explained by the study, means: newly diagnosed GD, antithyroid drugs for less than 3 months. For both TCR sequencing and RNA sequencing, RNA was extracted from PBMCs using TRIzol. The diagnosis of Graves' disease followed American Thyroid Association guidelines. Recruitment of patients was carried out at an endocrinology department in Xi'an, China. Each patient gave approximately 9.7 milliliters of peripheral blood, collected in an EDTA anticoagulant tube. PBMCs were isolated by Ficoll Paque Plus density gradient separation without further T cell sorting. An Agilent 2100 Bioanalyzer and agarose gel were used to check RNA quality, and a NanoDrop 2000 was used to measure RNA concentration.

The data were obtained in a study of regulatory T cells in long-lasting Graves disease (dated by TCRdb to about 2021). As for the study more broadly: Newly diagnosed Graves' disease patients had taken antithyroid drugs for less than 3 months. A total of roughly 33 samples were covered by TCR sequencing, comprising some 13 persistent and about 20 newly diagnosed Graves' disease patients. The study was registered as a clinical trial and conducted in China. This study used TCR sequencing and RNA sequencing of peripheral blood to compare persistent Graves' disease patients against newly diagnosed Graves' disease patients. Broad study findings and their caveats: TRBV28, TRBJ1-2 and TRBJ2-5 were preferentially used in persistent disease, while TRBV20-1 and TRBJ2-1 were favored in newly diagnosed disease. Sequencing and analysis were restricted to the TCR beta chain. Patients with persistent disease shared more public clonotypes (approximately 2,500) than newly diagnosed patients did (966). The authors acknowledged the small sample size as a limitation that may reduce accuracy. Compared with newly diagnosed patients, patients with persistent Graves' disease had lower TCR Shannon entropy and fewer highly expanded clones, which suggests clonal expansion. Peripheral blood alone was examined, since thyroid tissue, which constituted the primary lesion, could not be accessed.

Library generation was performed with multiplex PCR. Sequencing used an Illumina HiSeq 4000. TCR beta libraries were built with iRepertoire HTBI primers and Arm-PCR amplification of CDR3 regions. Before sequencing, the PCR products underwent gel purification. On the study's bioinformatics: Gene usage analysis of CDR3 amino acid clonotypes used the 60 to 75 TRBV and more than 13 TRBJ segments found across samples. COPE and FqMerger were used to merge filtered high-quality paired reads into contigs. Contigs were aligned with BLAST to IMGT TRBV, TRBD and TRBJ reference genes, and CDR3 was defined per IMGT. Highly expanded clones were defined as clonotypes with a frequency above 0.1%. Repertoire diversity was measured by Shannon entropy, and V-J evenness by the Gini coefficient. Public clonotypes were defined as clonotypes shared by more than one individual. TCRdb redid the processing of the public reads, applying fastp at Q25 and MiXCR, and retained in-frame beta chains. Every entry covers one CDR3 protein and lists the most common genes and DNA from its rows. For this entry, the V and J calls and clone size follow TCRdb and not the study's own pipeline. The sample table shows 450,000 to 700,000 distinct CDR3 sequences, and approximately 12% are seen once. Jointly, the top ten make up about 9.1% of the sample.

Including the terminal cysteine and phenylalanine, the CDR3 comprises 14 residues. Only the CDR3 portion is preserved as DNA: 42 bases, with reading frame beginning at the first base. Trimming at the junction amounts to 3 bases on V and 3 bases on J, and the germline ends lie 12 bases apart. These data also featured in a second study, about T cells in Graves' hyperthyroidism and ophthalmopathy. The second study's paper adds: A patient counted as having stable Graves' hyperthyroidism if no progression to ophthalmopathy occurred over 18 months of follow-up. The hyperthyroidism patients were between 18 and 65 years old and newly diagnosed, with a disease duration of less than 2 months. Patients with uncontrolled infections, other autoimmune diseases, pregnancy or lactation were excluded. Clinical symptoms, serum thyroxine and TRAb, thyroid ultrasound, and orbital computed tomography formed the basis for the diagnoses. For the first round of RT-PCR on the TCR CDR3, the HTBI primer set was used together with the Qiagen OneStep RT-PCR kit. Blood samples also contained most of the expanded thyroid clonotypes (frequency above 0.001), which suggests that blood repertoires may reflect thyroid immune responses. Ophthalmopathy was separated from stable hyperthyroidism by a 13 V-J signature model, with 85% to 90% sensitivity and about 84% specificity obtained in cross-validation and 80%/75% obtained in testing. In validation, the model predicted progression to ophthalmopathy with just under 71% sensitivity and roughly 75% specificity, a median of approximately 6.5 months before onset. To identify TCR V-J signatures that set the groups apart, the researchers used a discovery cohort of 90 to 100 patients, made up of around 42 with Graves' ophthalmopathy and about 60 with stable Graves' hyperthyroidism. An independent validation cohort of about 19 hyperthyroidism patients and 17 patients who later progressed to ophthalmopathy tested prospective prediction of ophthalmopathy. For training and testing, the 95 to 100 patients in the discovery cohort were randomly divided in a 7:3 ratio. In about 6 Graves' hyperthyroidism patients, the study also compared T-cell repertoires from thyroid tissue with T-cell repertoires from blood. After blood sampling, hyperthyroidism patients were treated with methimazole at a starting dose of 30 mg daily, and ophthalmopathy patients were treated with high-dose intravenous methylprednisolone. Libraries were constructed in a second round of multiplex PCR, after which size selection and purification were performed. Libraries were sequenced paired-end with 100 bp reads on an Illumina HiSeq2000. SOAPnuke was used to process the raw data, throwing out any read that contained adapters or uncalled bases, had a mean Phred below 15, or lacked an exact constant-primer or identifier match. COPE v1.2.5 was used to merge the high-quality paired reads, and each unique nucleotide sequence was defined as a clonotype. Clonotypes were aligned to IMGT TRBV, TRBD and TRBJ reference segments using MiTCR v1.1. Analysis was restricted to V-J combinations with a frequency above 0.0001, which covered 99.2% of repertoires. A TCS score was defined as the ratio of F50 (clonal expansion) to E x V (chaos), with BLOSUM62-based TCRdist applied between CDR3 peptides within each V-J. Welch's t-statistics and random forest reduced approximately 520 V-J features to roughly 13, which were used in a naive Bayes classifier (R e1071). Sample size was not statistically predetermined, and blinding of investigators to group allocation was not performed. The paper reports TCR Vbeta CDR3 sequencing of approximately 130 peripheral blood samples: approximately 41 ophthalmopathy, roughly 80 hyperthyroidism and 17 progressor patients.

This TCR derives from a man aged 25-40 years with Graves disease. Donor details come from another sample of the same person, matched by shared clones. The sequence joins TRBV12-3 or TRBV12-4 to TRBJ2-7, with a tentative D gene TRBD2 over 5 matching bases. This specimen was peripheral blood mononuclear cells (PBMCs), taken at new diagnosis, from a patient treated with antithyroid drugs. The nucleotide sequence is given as TGTGCCAGCAGTTTTTCGGGAACTCGCTACGAGCAGTACTTC. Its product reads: CASSFSGTRYEQYF.